A selection of T cell receptor beta chains follows, all from one sample in a study of response to subunit inactivated influenza vaccine. TCRdb reprocessed the RT-PCR reads via MiXCR and lists one record per CDR3 protein. The table lists 430,000 or so distinct CDR3 sequences, about a tenth of them singletons. The source material was PBMCs from blood, sampled roughly 46 days after vaccination. The receptors were sampled from a man between 45 and 60 years old who received an inactivated influenza vaccine. Each CDR3 is given with its conserved first and last residue. D genes are given only for firm matches. Clone size appears in some rows only: once, few, many, or a class for an expanded clone.

cdr3_aa: CASSPTGQGITEAFF; cdr3_nt: TGTGCCAGCTCACCGACAGGTCAGGGGATCACTGAAGCTTTCTTT; v_call: TRBV18; clone_size: .; j_call: TRBJ1-1; d_call: .
cdr3_aa: CASSKDRQNYGYTF; cdr3_nt: TGTGCCAGCAGTAAAGACAGACAAAACTATGGCTACACCTTC; v_call: TRBV6-1; clone_size: many; j_call: TRBJ1-2; d_call: .
cdr3_aa: CSASNRMNTEAFF; cdr3_nt: TGCAGTGCTAGTAATCGGATGAACACTGAAGCTTTCTTT; v_call: TRBV20-1; clone_size: few; j_call: TRBJ1-1; d_call: .
cdr3_aa: CASRSRVAGSYNEQFF; cdr3_nt: TGTGCCAGCAGATCCCGGGTAGCCGGCTCCTACAATGAGCAGTTCTTC; v_call: TRBV12-3/TRBV12-4; clone_size: .; j_call: TRBJ2-1; d_call: .
cdr3_aa: CASSLRGGGGPHTEAFF; cdr3_nt: TGTGCCAGCAGCTTAAGAGGAGGCGGGGGTCCCCACACTGAAGCTTTCTTT; v_call: TRBV11-3; clone_size: .; j_call: TRBJ1-1; d_call: .
cdr3_aa: CASSLPGQGGTNYGYTF; cdr3_nt: TGCGCCAGCAGCCTCCCCGGACAGGGGGGAACCAACTATGGCTACACCTTC; v_call: TRBV5-1; clone_size: .; j_call: TRBJ1-2; d_call: TRBD1
cdr3_aa: CASSQRGPEAFF; cdr3_nt: TGTGCCAGCAGTCAGAGGGGGCCTGAAGCTTTCTTT; v_call: TRBV6-6; clone_size: few; j_call: TRBJ1-1; d_call: TRBD1
cdr3_aa: CASSLRFGANVLTF; cdr3_nt: TGTGCCAGCAGTTTGAGATTTGGGGCCAACGTCCTGACTTTC; v_call: TRBV6-2/TRBV6-3; clone_size: few; j_call: TRBJ2-6; d_call: .
cdr3_aa: CASSLPGYYEQYF; cdr3_nt: TGTGCCAGCAGCTTGCCGGGTTACTACGAGCAGTACTTC; v_call: TRBV7-2; clone_size: .; j_call: TRBJ2-7; d_call: .
cdr3_aa: CASSSRTGEAEAFF; cdr3_nt: TGTGCCAGCAGCTCACGGACAGGGGAGGCTGAAGCTTTCTTT; v_call: TRBV7-2; clone_size: many; j_call: TRBJ1-1; d_call: TRBD1
cdr3_aa: CSAGTFDYEQYF; cdr3_nt: TGCAGCGCAGGGACTTTCGACTACGAGCAGTACTTC; v_call: TRBV29-1; clone_size: .; j_call: TRBJ2-7; d_call: .
cdr3_aa: CASSFGTAGQETQYF; cdr3_nt: TGTGCCAGCAGTTTTGGGACCGCGGGCCAGGAGACCCAGTACTTC; v_call: TRBV6-5; clone_size: many; j_call: TRBJ2-5; d_call: .
cdr3_aa: CASSFREGQGWDAQYF; cdr3_nt: TGTGCCAGCAGCTTCAGGGAGGGACAGGGTTGGGATGCCCAGTACTTC; v_call: TRBV7-8; clone_size: few; j_call: TRBJ2-5; d_call: TRBD1
cdr3_aa: CASRRQGAHEQYF; cdr3_nt: TGTGCCAGCAGGCGACAGGGGGCTCACGAGCAGTACTTC; v_call: TRBV7-8; clone_size: few; j_call: TRBJ2-7; d_call: TRBD1
cdr3_aa: CASSEAWRGWPQHF; cdr3_nt: TGTGCCAGCAGTGAAGCCTGGAGGGGGTGGCCCCAGCATTTT; v_call: TRBV6-1; clone_size: .; j_call: TRBJ1-5; d_call: .
cdr3_aa: CASSPPGTGVSPLHF; cdr3_nt: TGTGCCAGCAGCCCACCCGGGACAGGAGTTTCACCCCTCCACTTT; v_call: TRBV7-2; clone_size: few; j_call: TRBJ1-6; d_call: TRBD1
cdr3_aa: CASSQGGSGRDEQYF; cdr3_nt: TGTGCCAGCAGCCAAGGAGGTAGCGGGAGGGACGAGCAGTACTTC; v_call: TRBV4-2; clone_size: few; j_call: TRBJ2-7; d_call: TRBD2
cdr3_aa: CASSAGLREPEAFF; cdr3_nt: TGCGCCAGCAGCGCTGGACTCCGTGAACCTGAAGCTTTCTTT; v_call: TRBV5-1; clone_size: many; j_call: TRBJ1-1; d_call: .
cdr3_aa: CASSLKGAVLSGANVLTF; cdr3_nt: TGTGCCAGCAGCTTAAAGGGGGCGGTCCTCTCTGGGGCCAACGTCCTGACTTTC; v_call: TRBV5-6; clone_size: .; j_call: TRBJ2-6; d_call: TRBD1
cdr3_aa: CSARDPTTGLAVYNEQFF; cdr3_nt: TGCAGTGCTAGAGATCCCACCACGGGACTAGCGGTATACAATGAGCAGTTCTTC; v_call: TRBV20-1; clone_size: .; j_call: TRBJ2-1; d_call: TRBD2
cdr3_aa: CASSLEAVSSYNSPLHF; cdr3_nt: TGTGCCAGCAGCTTAGAGGCGGTTAGCTCCTATAATTCACCCCTCCACTTT; v_call: TRBV11-2; clone_size: few; j_call: TRBJ1-6; d_call: .
cdr3_aa: CSALLAGADTQYF; cdr3_nt: TGCAGTGCCCTGCTAGCTGGGGCAGATACGCAGTATTTT; v_call: TRBV20-1; clone_size: many; j_call: TRBJ2-3; d_call: .
cdr3_aa: CASSQEGTGGYEQYF; cdr3_nt: TGCGCCAGCAGCCAAGAGGGGACAGGGGGCTACGAGCAGTACTTC; v_call: TRBV4-3; clone_size: many; j_call: TRBJ2-7; d_call: TRBD1
cdr3_aa: CASSQDWFSKGTQYF; cdr3_nt: TGCGCCAGCAGCCAAGATTGGTTCTCGAAAGGGACCCAGTACTTC; v_call: TRBV4-3; clone_size: many; j_call: TRBJ2-5; d_call: .
cdr3_aa: CASIGSGPSGRRGEQYF; cdr3_nt: TGTGCCAGCATAGGAAGCGGGCCTAGCGGGAGGAGGGGCGAGCAGTACTTC; v_call: TRBV12-3/TRBV12-4; clone_size: few; j_call: TRBJ2-7; d_call: TRBD2
cdr3_aa: CASSLAGQGRYEAFF; cdr3_nt: TGTGCCAGCAGCTTGGCCGGACAGGGTAGATATGAAGCTTTCTTT; v_call: TRBV5-6; clone_size: .; j_call: TRBJ1-1; d_call: TRBD1